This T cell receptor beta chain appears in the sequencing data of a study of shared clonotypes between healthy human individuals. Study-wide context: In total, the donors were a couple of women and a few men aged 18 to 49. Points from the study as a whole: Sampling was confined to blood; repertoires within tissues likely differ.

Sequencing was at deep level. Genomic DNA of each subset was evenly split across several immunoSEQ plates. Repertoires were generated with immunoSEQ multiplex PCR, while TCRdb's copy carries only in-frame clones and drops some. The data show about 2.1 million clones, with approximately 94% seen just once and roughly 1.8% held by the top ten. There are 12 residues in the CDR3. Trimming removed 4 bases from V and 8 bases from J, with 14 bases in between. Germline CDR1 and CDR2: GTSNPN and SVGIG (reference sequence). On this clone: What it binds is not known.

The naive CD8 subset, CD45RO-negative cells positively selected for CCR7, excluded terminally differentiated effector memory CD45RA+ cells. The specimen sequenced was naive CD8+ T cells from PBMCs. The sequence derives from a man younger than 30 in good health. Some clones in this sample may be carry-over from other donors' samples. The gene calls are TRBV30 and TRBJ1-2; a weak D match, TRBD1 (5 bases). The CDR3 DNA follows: TGTGCCTGGATCGCAGGGTATCTCGGCTACACCTTC. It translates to CAWIAGYLGYTF.